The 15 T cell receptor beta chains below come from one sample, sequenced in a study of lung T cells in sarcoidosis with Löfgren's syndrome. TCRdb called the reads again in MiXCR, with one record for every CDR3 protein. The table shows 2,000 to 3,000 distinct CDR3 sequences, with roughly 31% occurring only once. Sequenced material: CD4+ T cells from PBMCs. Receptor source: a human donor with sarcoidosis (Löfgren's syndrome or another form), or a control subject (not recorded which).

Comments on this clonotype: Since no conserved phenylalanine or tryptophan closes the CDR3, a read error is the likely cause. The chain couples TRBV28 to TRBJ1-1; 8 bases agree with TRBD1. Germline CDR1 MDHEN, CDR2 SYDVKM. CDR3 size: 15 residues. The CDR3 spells CANSSRDRGHTEAFL. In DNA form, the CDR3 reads TGCGCCAACAGTAGCCGAGACAGGGGACACACTGAAGCTTTCCTT.

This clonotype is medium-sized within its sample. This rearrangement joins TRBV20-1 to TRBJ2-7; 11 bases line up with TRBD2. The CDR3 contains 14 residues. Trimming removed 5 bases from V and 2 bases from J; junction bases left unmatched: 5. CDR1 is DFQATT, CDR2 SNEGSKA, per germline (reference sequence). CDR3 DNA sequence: TGCAGTGCTCAAACTAGCGGGGGAACCTACGAGCAGTACTTC. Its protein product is CSAQTSGGTYEQYF.

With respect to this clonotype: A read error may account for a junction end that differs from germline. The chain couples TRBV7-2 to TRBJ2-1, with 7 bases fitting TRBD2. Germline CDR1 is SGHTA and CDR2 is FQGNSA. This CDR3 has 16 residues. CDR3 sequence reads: CASRRRGGSRGNERFF. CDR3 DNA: TGTGCCAGCAGACGTCGGGGCGGGAGTAGGGGCAATGAGCGGTTCTTC. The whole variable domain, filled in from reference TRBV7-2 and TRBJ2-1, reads GAGVSQSPSNKVTEKGKDVELRCDPISGHTALYWYRQSLGQGLEFLIYFQGNSAPDKSGLPSDRFSAERTGGSVSTLTIQRTQQEDSAVYLCASRRRGGSRGNERFFGPGTRLTVL.

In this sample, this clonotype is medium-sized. This chain's CDR3 is CASSAFWGSGNTIYF. CDR3 bases: TGTGCCAGCAGCGCCTTCTGGGGTTCTGGAAACACCATATATTTT. V usage is TRBV7-2 and J usage is TRBJ1-3; D is uncertain. V gave up 5 bases and J gave up 1 base, with 12 bases separating them. The CDR3 runs 15 residues. In germline, CDR1 is SGHTA, CDR2 FQGNSA.

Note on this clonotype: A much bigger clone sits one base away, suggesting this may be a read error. The CDR3 DNA reads TGCAGCGTTGCCAGGACAGGGAATGAAAAACTGTTTTTT. Translating it yields CSVARTGNEKLFF. The chain employs TRBV29-1 and TRBJ1-4; 8 bases map to TRBD1. CDR3 length: 13 residues. CDR1 and CDR2 from the germline V gene are SQVTM and ANQGSEA. The ends lost 4 bases at V and 5 bases at J; junction bases unmatched: 3.

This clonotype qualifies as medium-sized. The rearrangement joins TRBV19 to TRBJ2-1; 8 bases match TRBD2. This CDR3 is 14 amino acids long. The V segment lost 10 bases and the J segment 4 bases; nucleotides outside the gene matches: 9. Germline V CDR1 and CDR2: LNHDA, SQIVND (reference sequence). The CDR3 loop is CATRLSGGYNEQFF. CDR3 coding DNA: TGTGCCACCAGACTGAGCGGGGGATACAATGAGCAGTTCTTC.

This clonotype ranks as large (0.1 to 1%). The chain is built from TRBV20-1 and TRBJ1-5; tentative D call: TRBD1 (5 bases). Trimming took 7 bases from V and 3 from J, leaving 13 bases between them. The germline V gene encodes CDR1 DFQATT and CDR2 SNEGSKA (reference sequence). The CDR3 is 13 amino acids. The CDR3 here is CSVSDNSNQPQHF. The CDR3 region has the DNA TGCAGTGTATCGGACAACTCCAATCAGCCCCAGCATTTT.

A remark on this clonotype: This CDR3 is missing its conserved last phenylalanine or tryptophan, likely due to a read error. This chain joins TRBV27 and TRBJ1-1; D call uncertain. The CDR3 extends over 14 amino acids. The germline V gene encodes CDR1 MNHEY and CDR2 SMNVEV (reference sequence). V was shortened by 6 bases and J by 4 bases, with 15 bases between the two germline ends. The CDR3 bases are TGTGCCAGCAGACCTGGAAAGGGAAGCACTGAAGCTTTCTCT. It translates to CASRPGKGSTEAFS.

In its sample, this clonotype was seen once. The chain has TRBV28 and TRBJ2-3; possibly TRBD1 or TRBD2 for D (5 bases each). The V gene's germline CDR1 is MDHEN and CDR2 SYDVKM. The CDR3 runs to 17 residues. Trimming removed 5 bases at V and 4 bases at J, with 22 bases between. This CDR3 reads CASSISGTGRSADTQYF. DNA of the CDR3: TGTGCCAGCAGTATCAGCGGTACGGGACGGAGCGCAGATACGCAGTATTTT.

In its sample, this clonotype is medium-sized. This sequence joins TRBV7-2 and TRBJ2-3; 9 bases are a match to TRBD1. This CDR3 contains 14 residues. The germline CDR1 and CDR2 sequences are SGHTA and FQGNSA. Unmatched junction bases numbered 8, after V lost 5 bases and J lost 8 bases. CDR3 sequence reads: CASSVDRGQATQYF. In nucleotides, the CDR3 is TGTGCCAGCAGCGTGGACAGGGGCCAGGCTACGCAGTATTTT.

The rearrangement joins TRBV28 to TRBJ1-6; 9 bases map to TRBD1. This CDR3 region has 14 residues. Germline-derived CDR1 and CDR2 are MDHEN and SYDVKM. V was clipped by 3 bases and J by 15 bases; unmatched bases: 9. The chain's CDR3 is CASSLGTGNSLLHF. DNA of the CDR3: TGTGCCAGCAGTTTGGGGACAGGGAATTCGCTCCTCCACTTT.

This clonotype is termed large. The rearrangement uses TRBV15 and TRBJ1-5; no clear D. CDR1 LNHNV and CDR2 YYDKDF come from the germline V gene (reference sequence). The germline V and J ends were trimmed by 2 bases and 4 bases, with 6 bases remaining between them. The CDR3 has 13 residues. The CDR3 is CATSRQRNQPQHF. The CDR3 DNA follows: TGTGCCACCAGCAGACAAAGGAATCAGCCCCAGCATTTT.

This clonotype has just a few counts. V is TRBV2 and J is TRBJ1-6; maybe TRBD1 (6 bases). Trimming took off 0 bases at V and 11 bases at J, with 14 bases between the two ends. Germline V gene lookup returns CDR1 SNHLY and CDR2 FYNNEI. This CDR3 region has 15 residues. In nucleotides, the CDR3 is TGTGCCAGCAGTGAAGCGGTCAGGGGAGGACCACCCCTCCACTTT. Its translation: CASSEAVRGGPPLHF.

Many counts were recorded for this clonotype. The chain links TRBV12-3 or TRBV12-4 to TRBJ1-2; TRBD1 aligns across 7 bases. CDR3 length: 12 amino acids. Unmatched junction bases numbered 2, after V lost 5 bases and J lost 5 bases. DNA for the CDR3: TGTGCCAGCAGTCGACAGGGTTATGGCTACACCTTC. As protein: CASSRQGYGYTF.

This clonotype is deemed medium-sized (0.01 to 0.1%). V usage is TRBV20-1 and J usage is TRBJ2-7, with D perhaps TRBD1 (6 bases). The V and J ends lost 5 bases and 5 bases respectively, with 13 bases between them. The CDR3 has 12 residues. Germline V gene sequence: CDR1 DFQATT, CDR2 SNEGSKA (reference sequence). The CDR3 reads CSAGTHSNEQYF. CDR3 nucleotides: TGCAGTGCTGGGACACATTCCAACGAGCAGTACTTC.